The rows below give T cell receptor beta chains drawn from one sample of a study of blood T cell repertoires in COVID-19. Generated by immunoSEQ multiplex PCR, the TCRdb table keeps only in-frame clones and is missing some. This table holds about 120,000 clones, 70% to 80% found once. The sample comprised peripheral blood. These receptors were taken from a human donor in a cohort sampled during active COVID-19. CDR3s include the opening cysteine and the closing phenylalanine or tryptophan. A D gene is named only where the DNA matches it firmly. The listing skips clone size in some rows; elsewhere it reads once, few, many or a size class.

V: TRBV2; size: few; J: TRBJ1-4; D: TRBD1; DNA: TGTGCCAGCAGTGAGTTGGGGGGACAGGAAAAACTGTTTTTT; CDR3: CASSELGGQEKLFF
V: TRBV7-9; size: -; J: TRBJ1-1; D: -; DNA: TGTGCCAGCAGCCCAACTCCCTCACACAGGGACGCTGAAGCTTTCTTT; CDR3: CASSPTPSHRDAEAFF
V: TRBV7-6; size: -; J: TRBJ2-1; D: TRBD2; DNA: TGTGCCAGCAGCTTAAGTGGGACTAGCGGCCCCACGAATGAGCAGTTCTTC; CDR3: CASSLSGTSGPTNEQFF
V: TRBV7-9; size: -; J: TRBJ2-7; D: TRBD1; DNA: TGTGCCAGCAGCACCCCGCGGGACAGGGATACCTACGAGCAGTACTTC; CDR3: CASSTPRDRDTYEQYF
V: TRBV19; size: -; J: TRBJ1-4; D: TRBD1; DNA: TGTGCCAGTAGTACGGACAGGACAACTAATGAAAAACTGTTTTTT; CDR3: CASSTDRTTNEKLFF
V: TRBV5-6; size: -; J: TRBJ2-3; D: -; DNA: TGTGCCAGCAGCGGAGAGGCAGATACGCAGTATTTT; CDR3: CASSGEADTQYF
V: TRBV5-1; size: -; J: TRBJ1-5; D: TRBD1; DNA: TGCGCCAGCAGCCTGGGTAGGGACAGCCCGGAGAATCAGCCCCAGCATTTT; CDR3: CASSLGRDSPENQPQHF
V: TRBV7-2; size: -; J: TRBJ1-1; D: -; DNA: TGTGCCAGCAGCTCGGGACCAGGGGTGAACACTGAAGCTTTCTTT; CDR3: CASSSGPGVNTEAFF
V: TRBV4-1; size: -; J: TRBJ1-6; D: -; DNA: TGCGCCAGCAGCCAAGATCAGGGATATAATTCACCCCTCCACTTT; CDR3: CASSQDQGYNSPLHF
V: TRBV4-1; size: -; J: TRBJ1-5; D: -; DNA: TGCGCCAGCAGCCAAGATTTGGGGAGTCCTCAGCCCCAGCATTTT; CDR3: CASSQDLGSPQPQHF
V: TRBV4-1; size: -; J: TRBJ1-5; D: -; DNA: TGCGCCAGCAGCCTACGAGGGAGTCATAGCAATCAGCCCCAGCATTTT; CDR3: CASSLRGSHSNQPQHF
V: TRBV6-1; size: -; J: TRBJ1-1; D: TRBD1; DNA: TGTGCCAGCAGTGATAGACAGGGAGGCACTGAAGCTTTCTTT; CDR3: CASSDRQGGTEAFF
V: TRBV28; size: -; J: TRBJ2-7; D: TRBD2; DNA: TGTGCCAGCAGTCTCATTGTTTCGGGACTAGGATCCTACGAGCAGTACTTC; CDR3: CASSLIVSGLGSYEQYF
V: TRBV2; size: -; J: TRBJ2-7; D: -; DNA: TGTGCCAGCAGTGAGGGACTTCAGACGTACGACGAGCAGTACTTC; CDR3: CASSEGLQTYDEQYF
V: TRBV9; size: -; J: TRBJ1-2; D: TRBD1; DNA: TGTGCCAGCAGCGTAGAGTCCAGTCGAGGGACAGGGGACTATGGCTACACCTTC; CDR3: CASSVESSRGTGDYGYTF
V: TRBV4-2; size: few; J: TRBJ2-3; D: -; DNA: TGTGCCAGCAGCCAAGAACGGGGAATCGCAGATACGCAGTATTTT; CDR3: CASSQERGIADTQYF
V: TRBV6-5; size: -; J: TRBJ2-1; D: -; DNA: TGTGCCACCGGACTAACTGGTGAGCAGTTCTTC; CDR3: CATGLTGEQFF
V: TRBV7-6; size: few; J: TRBJ1-1; D: -; DNA: TGTGCCAGCAGCTCCCGCCGAGGGGGGGGAGGGAACACTGAAGCTTTCTTT; CDR3: CASSSRRGGGGNTEAFF
V: TRBV2; size: -; J: TRBJ2-7; D: TRBD1; DNA: TGTGCCAGCAGTGGTCGGGACAGCTACGAGCAGTACTTC; CDR3: CASSGRDSYEQYF